This T cell receptor beta chain was obtained from a study of T cells after yellow fever vaccination. General observations from the study: The appearance of a small share of clonotypes in both CD4 and CD8 compartments was observed.

Germline values: CDR1 MNHEY, CDR2 SMNVEV (reference sequence). V was shortened by 3 bases and J by 4 bases, with 12 bases between the two germline ends. The length of the CDR3 is 14 residues. This clonotype was picked up a small number of times. Its specificity is unknown. In TCRdb, the 5' RACE reads were re-called with MiXCR into one record per CDR3 protein. The sample lists about 73,000 distinct CDR3 sequences, 7.7% occurring once. V and J are TRBV27 and TRBJ1-1; D is unresolved. This material consisted of CD8+ T cells sorted from PBMCs, taken on the day of the yellow fever booster vaccination. This sequence was found in a man aged 25 to 40 who received the YFV17D yellow fever vaccine. CDR3 loop: CASSLVGSGTEAFF. The CDR3 nucleotides read TGTGCCAGCAGTTTGGTGGGGTCGGGCACTGAAGCTTTCTTT.